These 28 T cell receptor beta chains were sequenced from one sample in a study of spatial heterogeneity in lung cancer. Points from the study as a whole: The number of expanded tumor alpha and beta chains correlated with mutation number.

One entry per CDR3 protein results from TCRdb running MiXCR on the 5' RACE reads. Of 6,500 to 7,500 distinct CDR3 sequences detected, less than 9% appear once; the ten largest clones hold less than 10%. Time point noted: sample taken at primary tumor resection. No antigen has been assigned to these receptors. The specimen was lung tumor tissue, collected at surgery. The source of these receptors is a male donor with early-stage non-small cell lung cancer.

There are a few counts of this clonotype. The CDR3 is CASSPLSREGRVSKDTQYF. CDR3 nucleotides: TGTGCCAGCAGTCCCCTCTCGCGGGAGGGCCGGGTTTCGAAAGATACGCAGTATTTT. The gene calls are TRBV28 and TRBJ2-3; TRBD2 agrees at 9 bases. The V and J ends lost 5 bases and 5 bases, in that order; junction bases with no gene match: 20. The CDR3 sequence is 19 residues long. Germline CDR1 and CDR2: MDHEN and SYDVKM.

This clonotype came up a few times. The chain recombines TRBV12-3 or TRBV12-4 with TRBJ1-4; TRBD1 is a possible D gene (6 bases). Deletions cut 7 bases from V and 7 bases from J, with 13 bases between. The CDR3 is 13 residues long. The CDR3 coding sequence is TGTGCCAGCACTGGGGGCGAGGGTGAAAAACTGTTTTTT. Translating gives CASTGGEGEKLFF.

This clonotype is medium-sized in the sample. The chain couples TRBV7-9 to TRBJ1-5; D is ambiguous. The CDR3 has 12 residues. V lost 5 bases to trimming and J lost 6 bases, with 8 bases between them. CDR1 and CDR2 (germline): SEHNR, FQNEAQ (reference sequence). CDR3 coding DNA: TGTGCCAGCAGCCTAGAGGGTCAGCCCCAGCATTTT. Translation: CASSLEGQPQHF.

Relative to its sample, this clonotype is medium-sized (0.01 to 0.1%). The chain combines TRBV29-1 with TRBJ1-4; 8 bases fit TRBD1. CDR3 length equals 13 residues. V lost 7 bases, J lost 7 bases, and 8 bases stayed unmatched. CDR1 is SQVTM and CDR2 is ANQGSEA in the germline V gene. The DNA for the CDR3 is TGCAGCGGCAAATGGACAGGGACTGAAAAACTGTTTTTT. Its protein product is CSGKWTGTEKLFF.

This clonotype was observed many times. The chain employs TRBV5-1 and TRBJ1-1; 7 bases fit TRBD1. Trimming at V came to 5 bases and at J to 1 base, leaving 5 bases not matched to a gene. Germline V gene lookup returns CDR1 SGHRS and CDR2 YFSETQ. CDR3 size: 14 residues. CDR3 protein: CASRTQGPNTEAFF. The CDR3 nucleotides are TGCGCCAGCAGGACACAGGGGCCGAACACTGAAGCTTTCTTT.

This clonotype has a count of ten or more. J is TRBJ2-3 and V is TRBV5-1; possible D gene TRBD2, 7 bases. This CDR3 is built from 14 residues. V was shortened by 5 bases and J by 6 bases, with 16 bases between the two germline ends. Germline CDR1 is SGHRS and CDR2 is YFSETQ. The CDR3 DNA follows: TGCGCCAGCAGACGGGGGGCCGGTCTGGATACGCAGTATTTT. This gives the protein CASRRGAGLDTQYF.

This clonotype was detected ten times or more. This CDR3 reads CAHTIDGRSDGYTF. The DNA for the CDR3 is TGTGCCCACACTATTGACGGAAGGAGTGATGGCTACACCTTC. The chain joins TRBV6-2 or TRBV6-3 to TRBJ1-2, with D unclear. V lost 11 bases to trimming and J lost 6 bases, with 22 bases between them. Germline CDR1 MNHEY, CDR2 SVGEGT. The CDR3 consists of 14 residues.

Sample share makes this clonotype medium-sized. This chain uses TRBV18 with TRBJ2-2, with TRBD1 identical over 8 bases. The V gene end was trimmed by 6 bases and the J gene end by 0 bases; junction bases not matched to a gene: 6. The CDR3 runs to 16 residues. CDR1 and CDR2 from the germline V gene are KGHSH and LQKENI. Here the CDR3 DNA reads TGTGCCAGCTCCCCCGGGACAGGATCGAACACCGGGGAGCTGTTTTTT. Its protein is CASSPGTGSNTGELFF.

In regard to this clonotype: Since a much larger clone is just one base distant, this may be a read error. The gene calls are TRBV12-3 or TRBV12-4 and TRBJ1-2; D ambiguous. V shed 2 bases and J shed 13 bases, with 17 bases lying between them. The CDR3 extends over 13 amino acids. CDR3 residues: CASSLTDRFDFTF. The CDR3 nucleotides are TGTGCCAGCAGTTTAACGGATCGTTTTGACTTCACCTTC.

This clonotype is deemed medium-sized. J is TRBJ2-1 and V is TRBV6-5; 11 bases match TRBD2. Germline CDR1 and CDR2: MNHEY and SVGAGI. The trim removed 5 bases at V and 15 bases at J, leaving 9 bases unmatched. This CDR3 has 13 amino acids. CDR3 in DNA: TGTGCCAGCAGTGGAAATAGCGGGAGGGCCCCGTTCTTC. Protein sequence: CASSGNSGRAPFF.

In this sample, this clonotype turned up many times. This sequence joins TRBV4-3 and TRBJ2-1; D perhaps matches TRBD2 (6 bases). The CDR3 loop spans 16 amino acids. CDR1 is LGHNA and CDR2 is YSLEER in the germline V gene. V lost 4 bases, J lost 8 bases, and 21 bases lay in between. The CDR3 bases are TGCGCCAGCAGCCCCACCGGGACTGCTGTATCGGATGAGCAGTTCTTC. Encoded protein: CASSPTGTAVSDEQFF.

This clonotype is categorized as medium-sized. The CDR3 is CASSPSGGAQDGYTF. CDR3 in DNA: TGTGCCAGCAGCCCCTCTGGGGGGGCGCAGGATGGCTACACCTTC. The chain couples TRBV9 to TRBJ1-2, with a tentative D call TRBD1 (6 bases). Germline V CDR1 and CDR2: SGDLS, YYNGEE. The CDR3 is made up of 15 amino acids. V lost 4 bases and J 6 bases, leaving 19 bases between the germline ends. Using reference TRBV9 and TRBJ1-2 for the parts outside the CDR3, the full variable domain is DSGVTQTPKHLITATGQRVTLRCSPRSGDLSVYWYQQSLDQGLQFLIQYYNGEERAKGNILERFSAQQFPDLHSELNLSSLELGDSALYFCASSPSGGAQDGYTFGSGTRLTVV.

This clonotype was found many times. CDR3 residues: CASSEEAGANYGYTF. The CDR3 DNA sequence: TGTGCCAGCAGTGAAGAGGCAGGGGCTAACTATGGCTACACCTTC. The chain joins TRBV6-1 to TRBJ1-2, with D perhaps TRBD1 (6 bases). The ends were cut back, 1 base at V and 0 bases at J, with 9 bases in the middle. The germline gives CDR1 MNHNS, CDR2 SASEGT. The CDR3 contains 15 residues.

This clonotype occurred many times. The chain uses TRBV12-3 or TRBV12-4 and TRBJ1-1; D gene ambiguous. The CDR3 loop spans 14 amino acids. Trimming removed 6 bases at V and 0 bases at J, with 11 bases between. The CDR3 bases are TGTGCCAGCAGGCCGGGCCCGATGAACACTGAAGCTTTCTTT. Its translation is CASRPGPMNTEAFF.

This clonotype showed up just a few times. The chain employs TRBV3-1 and TRBJ2-1; D uncertain. The CDR3 consists of 13 residues. Trimming left V 0 bases short and J 10 bases short, with 10 bases between. Germline V gene lookup returns CDR1 LGHDT and CDR2 YNNKEL (reference sequence). The DNA for the CDR3 is TGTGCCAGCAGCCAAGATGAGGTAGCCGAGCAGTTCTTC. Protein product: CASSQDEVAEQFF.

By its share, this clonotype is medium-sized (0.01 to 0.1%). The rearrangement joins TRBV4-1 to TRBJ2-7; weak D call: TRBD2 (5 bases). Germline lookup yields CDR1 MGHRA and CDR2 YSYEKL. V was shortened by 5 bases and J by 2 bases, with 13 bases between the two germline ends. This CDR3 is 14 amino acids long. The CDR3 DNA is TGCGCCAGCAGCGACGTCAGAGGGACCTACGAGCAGTACTTC. This sequence encodes CASSDVRGTYEQYF.

The gene calls are TRBV28 and TRBJ2-7, with D perhaps TRBD2 (6 bases). The V gene's germline CDR1 is MDHEN and CDR2 SYDVKM. This CDR3 has 13 amino acids. The V gene lost 8 bases and the J gene lost 2 bases, with 13 bases spanning the gap. The CDR3 DNA reads as TGTGCCAGCGCGGGTGGAGGGGCCTACGAGCAGTACTTC. Its translation: CASAGGGAYEQYF.

The count of this clonotype is one. The chain combines TRBV29-1 with TRBJ1-5, with 7 bases lining up with TRBD1. The J segment lost 5 bases and the V segment lost 4 bases, leaving 8 bases of the junction unmatched. CDR3 size: 14 residues. The germline gives CDR1 SQVTM, CDR2 ANQGSEA. The CDR3 nucleotides read TGCAGCGTTGCTACAGGGGTCCGGGATCAGCCCCAGCATTTT. Translating it yields CSVATGVRDQPQHF.

By sample fraction, this clonotype is medium-sized. The chain is built from TRBV6-5 and TRBJ1-1; maybe TRBD1 (6 bases). Trimming took off 8 bases at V and 7 bases at J, with 14 bases between the two ends. CDR1 MNHEY and CDR2 SVGAGI come from the germline V gene. The length of the CDR3 is 12 residues. The CDR3 DNA reads as TGTGCCAGCGGGAGGGGGATGGGTGAAGCTTTCTTT. Its translation is CASGRGMGEAFF.

This clonotype is medium-sized (0.01 to 0.1%) in the sample. The chain employs TRBV2 and TRBJ2-1; either TRBD1 or TRBD2 may supply D (5 bases each). The CDR3 contains 15 residues. V was shortened by 7 bases and J by 4 bases, with 17 bases between the two germline ends. Germline CDR1 and CDR2: SNHLY and FYNNEI. CDR3 DNA: TGTGCCAGCAAGACTGGGGGTAGGGCTTACAATGAGCAGTTCTTC. Amino acid sequence: CASKTGGRAYNEQFF.

A word on this clonotype: Given the absence of the conserved phenylalanine or tryptophan at the CDR3 end, a read error is likely. V and J are TRBV5-6 and TRBJ2-1, with 7 positions matching TRBD1. Germline V lookup: CDR1 SGHDT, CDR2 YYEEEE. The CDR3 runs to 16 residues. Trimming removed 2 bases from V and 0 bases from J; junction bases left unmatched: 5. CDR3 bases: TGTGCCAGCAGCTTACAGGGGACAAGCTCCTACAATGAGCAGTTCATC. Protein: CASSLQGTSSYNEQFI.

This clonotype was seen a few times. J is TRBJ1-5 and V is TRBV10-3; D possibly corresponds to TRBD1 (6 bases). V gave up 2 bases and J gave up 5 bases, with 16 bases separating them. From germline, CDR1 is ENHRY and CDR2 SYGVKD. The CDR3 length is 16 residues. CDR3 coding DNA: TGTGCCATCAGTGAGCGGGGGCTGCCCGGAGATCAGCCCCAGCATTTT. This translates into CAISERGLPGDQPQHF.

The sample holds many counts of this clonotype. CDR3 amino acids: CASSSTDAAGEQYF. In DNA form, the CDR3 reads TGTGCCAGCAGTTCTACGGACGCCGCGGGCGAGCAGTACTTC. The rearrangement joins TRBV27 to TRBJ2-7; TRBD2 might be the D (5 bases). The length of the CDR3 is 14 residues. V shed 4 bases and J shed 6 bases, with 16 bases lying between them. The germline V gene has CDR1 MNHEY and CDR2 SMNVEV (reference sequence).

This clonotype is labeled medium-sized. V is TRBV12-3 or TRBV12-4 and J is TRBJ2-5, with 7 bases aligning to TRBD1. The CDR3 sequence is 14 residues long. Trimming removed 5 bases from V and 2 bases from J; junction bases left unmatched: 5. The DNA of the CDR3 is TGTGCCAGCAGTCCGGGACAGTCGCAAGAGACCCAGTACTTC. This gives the protein CASSPGQSQETQYF.

By frequency in the sample, this clonotype is medium-sized (0.01 to 0.1%). The V call is TRBV7-2, the J call TRBJ2-6, with TRBD1 matching over 10 bases. The CDR3 loop spans 16 amino acids. Looked up from germline, CDR1 is SGHTA and CDR2 is FQGNSA. Germline trimming cut 4 bases from V and 0 bases from J; bases unmatched to any gene: 0. DNA for the CDR3: TGTGCCAGCAGCTGGACAGGGGGCTCTGGGGCCAACGTCCTGACTTTC. Translation gives CASSWTGGSGANVLTF.

The table lists this clonotype with many counts. The chain joins TRBV12-3 or TRBV12-4 to TRBJ1-1; 7 bases map to TRBD1. CDR3 length: 13 amino acids. V was pared by 7 bases and J by 0 bases, with 2 bases of the junction left unmatched. The CDR3 nucleotides are TGTGCCAGCATGGGACAGATGAACACTGAAGCTTTCTTT. Its translation: CASMGQMNTEAFF.

This clonotype came up a few times. The chain has TRBV25-1 and TRBJ1-2; 9 bases align to TRBD1. Germline-derived CDR1 and CDR2 are MGHDK and SYGVNS. The CDR3 covers 14 residues. V dropped 3 bases and J dropped 8; count of bases not matched to a gene: 7. In nucleotides, the CDR3 is TGTGCCAGCAGTGATTCCAACAGGGGGCCCGGCTACACCTTC. It encodes CASSDSNRGPGYTF.

By its share, this clonotype is medium-sized. The chain has TRBV28 and TRBJ1-2; D remains unclear. This CDR3 contains 12 residues. Germline CDR1 reads MDHEN; CDR2 reads SYDVKM. Trimming took off 5 bases at V and 6 bases at J, with 10 bases between the two ends. The CDR3 coding sequence is TGTGCCAGCAGTATTGACGTGAATGGCTACACCTTC. Its translation is CASSIDVNGYTF.